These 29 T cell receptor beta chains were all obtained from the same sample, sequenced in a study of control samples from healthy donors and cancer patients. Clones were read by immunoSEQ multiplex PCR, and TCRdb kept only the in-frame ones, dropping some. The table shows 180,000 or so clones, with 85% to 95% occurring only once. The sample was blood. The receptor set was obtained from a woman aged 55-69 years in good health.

CDR3 sequence (DNA): TGTGCCAGTAGTATAGGTAGTACGTTGACAGATACGCAGTATTTT. Translation gives CASSIGSTLTDTQYF. The rearrangement uses TRBV19 and TRBJ2-3, with no clear D. The CDR3 has 15 residues. With 1 base removed from V and 3 bases from J, the gap between germline ends came to 11 bases. Germline loops: CDR1 LNHDA, CDR2 SQIVND (reference sequence).

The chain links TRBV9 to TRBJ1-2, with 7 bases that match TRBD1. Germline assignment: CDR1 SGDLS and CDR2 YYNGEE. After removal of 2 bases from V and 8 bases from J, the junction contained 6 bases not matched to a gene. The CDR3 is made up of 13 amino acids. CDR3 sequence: CASSVGQGVGYTF. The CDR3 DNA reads TGTGCCAGCAGCGTTGGGCAGGGGGTCGGCTACACCTTC.

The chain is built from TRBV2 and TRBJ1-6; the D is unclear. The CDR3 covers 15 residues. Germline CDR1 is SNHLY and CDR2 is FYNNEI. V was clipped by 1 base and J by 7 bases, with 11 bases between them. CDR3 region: CASSEVRVKNSPLHF. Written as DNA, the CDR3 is TGTGCCAGCAGTGAAGTTCGGGTGAAGAATTCACCCCTCCACTTT.

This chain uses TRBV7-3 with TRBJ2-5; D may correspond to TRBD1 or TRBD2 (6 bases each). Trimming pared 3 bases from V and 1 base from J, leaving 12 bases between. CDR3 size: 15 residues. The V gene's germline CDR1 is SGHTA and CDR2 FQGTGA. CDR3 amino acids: CASSFVEGGQETQYF. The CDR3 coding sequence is TGTGCCAGCAGCTTCGTTGAGGGGGGCCAAGAGACCCAGTACTTC.

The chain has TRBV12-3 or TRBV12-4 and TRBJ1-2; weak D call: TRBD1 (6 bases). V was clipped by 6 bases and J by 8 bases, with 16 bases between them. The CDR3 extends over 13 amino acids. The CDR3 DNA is TGTGCCAGCAGACAAACAGGGATGGGAGGCTACACCTTC. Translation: CASRQTGMGGYTF.

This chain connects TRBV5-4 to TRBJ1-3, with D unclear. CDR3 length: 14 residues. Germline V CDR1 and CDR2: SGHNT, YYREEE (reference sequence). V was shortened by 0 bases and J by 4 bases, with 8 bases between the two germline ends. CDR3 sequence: CASSLVPEGNTIYF. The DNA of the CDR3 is TGTGCCAGCAGCTTGGTACCAGAAGGAAACACCATATATTTT.

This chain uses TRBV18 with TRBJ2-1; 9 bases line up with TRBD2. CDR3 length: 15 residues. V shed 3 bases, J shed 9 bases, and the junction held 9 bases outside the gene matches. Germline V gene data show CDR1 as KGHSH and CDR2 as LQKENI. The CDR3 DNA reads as TGTGCCAGCTCACCCTTCGCGGGGGGGCCCGGTGAGCAGTTCTTC. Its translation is CASSPFAGGPGEQFF.

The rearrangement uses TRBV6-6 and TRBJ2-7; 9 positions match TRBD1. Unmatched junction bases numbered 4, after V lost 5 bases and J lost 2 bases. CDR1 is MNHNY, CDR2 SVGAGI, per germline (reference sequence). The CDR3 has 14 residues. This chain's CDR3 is CASSMGQGTYEQYF. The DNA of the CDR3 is TGTGCCAGCAGTATGGGACAGGGAACCTACGAGCAGTACTTC.

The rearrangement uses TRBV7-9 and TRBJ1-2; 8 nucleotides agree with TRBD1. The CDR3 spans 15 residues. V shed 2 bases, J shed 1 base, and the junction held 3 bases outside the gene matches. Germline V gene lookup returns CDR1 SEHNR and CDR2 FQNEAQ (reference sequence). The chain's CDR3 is CASSLQQGVNYGYTF. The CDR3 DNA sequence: TGTGCCAGCAGCTTACAACAGGGGGTTAACTATGGCTACACCTTC.

The chain's CDR3 is CSCVEHSYEQYF. The CDR3 DNA reads TGCAGCTGCGTAGAGCACTCCTACGAGCAGTACTTC. The J gene is TRBJ2-7, the V gene TRBV29-1; D unclear. CDR3 length: 12 residues. V was trimmed by 8 bases and J by 0 bases, leaving 11 bases between them. Germline-derived CDR1 and CDR2 are SQVTM and ANQGSEA.

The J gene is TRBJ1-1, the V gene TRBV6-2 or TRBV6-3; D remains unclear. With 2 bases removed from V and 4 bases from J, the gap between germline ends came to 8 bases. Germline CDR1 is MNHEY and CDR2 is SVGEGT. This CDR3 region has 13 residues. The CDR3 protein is CASSYPLATEAFF. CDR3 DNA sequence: TGTGCCAGCAGTTACCCACTGGCCACTGAAGCTTTCTTT.

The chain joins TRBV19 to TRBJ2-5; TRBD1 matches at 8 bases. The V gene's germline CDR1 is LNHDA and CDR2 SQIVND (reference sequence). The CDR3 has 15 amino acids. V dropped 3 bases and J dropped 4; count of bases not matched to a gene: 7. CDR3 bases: TGTGCCAGTAGTATGGGGGCAGGGGGCCGAGAGACCCAGTACTTC. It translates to CASSMGAGGRETQYF.

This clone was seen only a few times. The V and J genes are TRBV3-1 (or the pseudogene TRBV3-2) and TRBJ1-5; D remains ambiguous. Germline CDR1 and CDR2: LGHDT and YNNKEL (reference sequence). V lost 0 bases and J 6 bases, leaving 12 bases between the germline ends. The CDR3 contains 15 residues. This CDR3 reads CASSQDLQDGQPQHF. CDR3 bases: TGTGCCAGCAGCCAAGATTTGCAGGATGGTCAGCCCCAGCATTTT.

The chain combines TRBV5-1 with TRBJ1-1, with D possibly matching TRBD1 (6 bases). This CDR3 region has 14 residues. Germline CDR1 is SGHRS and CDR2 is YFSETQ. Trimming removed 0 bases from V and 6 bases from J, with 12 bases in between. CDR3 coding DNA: TGCGCCAGCAGCTTGGGACAGGTATCTTCTGAAGCTTTCTTT. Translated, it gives CASSLGQVSSEAFF. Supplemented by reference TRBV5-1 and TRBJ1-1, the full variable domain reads KAGVTQTPRYLIKTRGQQVTLSCSPISGHRSVSWYQQTPGQGLQFLFEYFSETQRNKGNFPGRFSGRQFSNSRSEMNVSTLELGDSALYLCASSLGQVSSEAFFGQGTRLTVV.

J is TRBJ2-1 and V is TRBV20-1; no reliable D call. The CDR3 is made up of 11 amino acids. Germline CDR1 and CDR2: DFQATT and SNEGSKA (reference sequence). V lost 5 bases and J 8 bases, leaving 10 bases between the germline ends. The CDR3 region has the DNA TGCAGTGCTCGCTACACGGATGAGCAGTTCTTC. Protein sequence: CSARYTDEQFF.

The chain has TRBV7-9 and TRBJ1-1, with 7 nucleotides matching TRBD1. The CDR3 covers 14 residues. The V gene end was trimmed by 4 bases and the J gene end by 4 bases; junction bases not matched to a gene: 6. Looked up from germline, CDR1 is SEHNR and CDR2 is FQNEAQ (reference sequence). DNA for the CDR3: TGTGCCAGCAGCTCCCAAGACAGGGTCACTGAAGCTTTCTTT. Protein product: CASSSQDRVTEAFF.

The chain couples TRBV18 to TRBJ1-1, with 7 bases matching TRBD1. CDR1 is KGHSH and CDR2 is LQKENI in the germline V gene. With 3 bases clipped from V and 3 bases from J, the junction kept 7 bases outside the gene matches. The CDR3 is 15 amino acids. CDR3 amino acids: CASSPLITGDTEAFF. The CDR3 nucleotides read TGTGCCAGCTCACCCTTAATTACAGGGGACACTGAAGCTTTCTTT.

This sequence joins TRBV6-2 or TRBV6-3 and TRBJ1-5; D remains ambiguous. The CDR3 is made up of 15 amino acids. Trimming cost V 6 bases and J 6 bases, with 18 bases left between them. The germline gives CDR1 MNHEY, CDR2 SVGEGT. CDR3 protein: CASSSREGKTQPQHF. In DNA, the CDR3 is TGTGCCAGCAGCTCACGGGAGGGTAAAACTCAGCCCCAGCATTTT.

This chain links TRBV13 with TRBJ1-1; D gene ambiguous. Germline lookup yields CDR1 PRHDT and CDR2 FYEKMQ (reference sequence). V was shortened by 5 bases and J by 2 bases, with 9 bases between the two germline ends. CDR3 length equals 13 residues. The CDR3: CASSRNTNTEAFF. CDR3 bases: TGTGCCAGCAGCCGGAATACCAACACTGAAGCTTTCTTT.

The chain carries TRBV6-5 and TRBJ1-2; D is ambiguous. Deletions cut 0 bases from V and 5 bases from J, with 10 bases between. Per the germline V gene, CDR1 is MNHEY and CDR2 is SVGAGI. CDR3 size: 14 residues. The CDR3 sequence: CASSYSGAAYGYTF. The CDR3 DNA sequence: TGTGCCAGCAGTTACTCTGGCGCAGCTTATGGCTACACCTTC.

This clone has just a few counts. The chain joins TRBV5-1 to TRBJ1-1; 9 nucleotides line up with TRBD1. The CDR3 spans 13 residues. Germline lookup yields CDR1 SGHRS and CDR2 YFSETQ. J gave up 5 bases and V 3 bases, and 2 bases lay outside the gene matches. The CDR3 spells CASSWTGETEAFF. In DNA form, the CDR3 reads TGCGCCAGCAGCTGGACAGGGGAGACTGAAGCTTTCTTT.

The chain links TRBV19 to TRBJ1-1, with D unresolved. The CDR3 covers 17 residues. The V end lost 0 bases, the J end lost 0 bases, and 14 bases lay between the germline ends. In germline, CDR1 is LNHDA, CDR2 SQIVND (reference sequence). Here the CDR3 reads CASSIDPSSLMNTEAFF. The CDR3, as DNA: TGTGCCAGTAGTATAGATCCCTCCTCTCTTATGAACACTGAAGCTTTCTTT.

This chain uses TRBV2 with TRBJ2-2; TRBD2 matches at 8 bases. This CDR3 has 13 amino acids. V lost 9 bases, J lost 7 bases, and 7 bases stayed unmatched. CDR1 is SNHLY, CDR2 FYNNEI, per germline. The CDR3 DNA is TGTGCCAGTTACGGGGGGGCCTTCGGGGAGCTGTTTTTT. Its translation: CASYGGAFGELFF.

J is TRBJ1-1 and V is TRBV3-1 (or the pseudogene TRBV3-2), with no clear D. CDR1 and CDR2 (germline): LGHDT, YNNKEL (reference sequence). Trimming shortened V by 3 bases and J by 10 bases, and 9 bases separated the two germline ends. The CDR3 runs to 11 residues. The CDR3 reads CASSQGSSAFF. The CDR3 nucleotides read TGTGCCAGCAGCCAGGGGTCATCAGCTTTCTTT.

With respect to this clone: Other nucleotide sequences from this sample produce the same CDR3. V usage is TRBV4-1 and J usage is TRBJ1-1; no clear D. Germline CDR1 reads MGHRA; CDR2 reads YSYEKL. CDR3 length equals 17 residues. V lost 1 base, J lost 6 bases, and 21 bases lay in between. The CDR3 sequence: CASSQVSPRSLRSEAFF. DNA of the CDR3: TGCGCCAGCAGCCAAGTATCCCCGAGATCCCTCCGGTCTGAAGCTTTCTTT.

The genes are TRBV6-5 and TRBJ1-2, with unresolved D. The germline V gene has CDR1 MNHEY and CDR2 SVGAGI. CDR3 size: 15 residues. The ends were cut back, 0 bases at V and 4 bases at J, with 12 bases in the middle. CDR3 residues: CASSYSKGTAYGYTF. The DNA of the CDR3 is TGTGCCAGCAGTTACTCGAAGGGTACAGCCTATGGCTACACCTTC.

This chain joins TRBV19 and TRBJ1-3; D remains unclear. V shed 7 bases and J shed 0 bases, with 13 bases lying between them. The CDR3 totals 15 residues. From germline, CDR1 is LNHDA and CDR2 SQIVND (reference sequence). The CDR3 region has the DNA TGTGCCAGTACCGTTTTACGGGGCTCTGGAAACACCATATATTTT. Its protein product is CASTVLRGSGNTIYF.

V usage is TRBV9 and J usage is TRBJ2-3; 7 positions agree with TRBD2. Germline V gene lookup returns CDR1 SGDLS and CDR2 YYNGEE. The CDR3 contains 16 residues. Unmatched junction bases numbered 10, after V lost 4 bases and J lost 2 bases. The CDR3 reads CASSSYTGLNTDTQYF. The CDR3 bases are TGTGCCAGCAGCTCATACACGGGACTAAACACAGATACGCAGTATTTT.

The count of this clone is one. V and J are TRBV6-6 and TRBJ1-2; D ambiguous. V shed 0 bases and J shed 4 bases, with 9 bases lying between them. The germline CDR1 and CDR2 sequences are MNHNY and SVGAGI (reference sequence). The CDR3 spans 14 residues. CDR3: CASSYSGEGYGYTF. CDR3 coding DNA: TGTGCCAGCAGTTACTCCGGAGAGGGCTATGGCTACACCTTC.